This record looks at one T cell receptor (beta chain) sequence and its context. The data derive from a study of blood T cell repertoires in COVID-19. Study information: COVID-19 samples from acute and convalescent phases originated in the United States, Italy and Spain. T cells, B-cell-depleted T cells, or PBMCs provided the cDNA or gDNA that served as material.

How the authors handled the data: Quantification of nucleated cells was approximated via reference gene primer amplification. Assay: immunoSEQ multiplex PCR; the TCRdb copy retains only in-frame clones and omits some. V, J and clone size are those of that table, while D and trimming were read from the DNA. The repertoire holds over 120,000 clones, with around 83% as singletons. V trimming: 5 bases; J trimming: 2 bases; junction bases outside the gene matches: 7. Germline V gives CDR1 SGHTA, CDR2 FQGNSA. This CDR3 spans 15 amino acids. Sequenced input: peripheral blood. V usage is TRBV7-2 and J usage is TRBJ1-1, with TRBD1 matching over 8 bases. This TCR derives from a human donor with acute or convalescent COVID-19. The donor label of this sample is uncertain. CDR3 protein: CASSEQPGGNTEAFF. In DNA form, the CDR3 reads TGTGCCAGCAGCGAGCAGCCAGGGGGCAACACTGAAGCTTTCTTT. The entire variable domain, with the rest obtained from reference TRBV7-2 and TRBJ1-1, is as follows: GAGVSQSPSNKVTEKGKDVELRCDPISGHTALYWYRQSLGQGLEFLIYFQGNSAPDKSGLPSDRFSAERTGGSVSTLTIQRTQQEDSAVYLCASSEQPGGNTEAFFGQGTRLTVV.